The text below deals with one T cell receptor beta chain. This sample is drawn from a study of control samples from healthy donors and cancer patients. The germline gives CDR1 LGHDT, CDR2 YNNKEL (reference sequence). Trimming removed 2 bases at V and 8 bases at J, with 15 bases between. The CDR3 sequence is 14 residues long. Profiled with immunoSEQ multiplex PCR; TCRdb holds only in-frame clones, not every one. The top ten hold roughly 13% of the sample, which has some 150,000 clones, approximately 94% seen once. The V gene is TRBV3-1 (or the pseudogene TRBV3-2), the J gene TRBJ1-2; no firm D call. The sequencing sample was made of blood. The sequence derives from a man aged 40-55 years in good health. The CDR3 nucleotides read TGTGCCAGCAGCCAAACCCGGACGGCGGGGGGCTACACCTTC. Protein sequence: CASSQTRTAGGYTF.